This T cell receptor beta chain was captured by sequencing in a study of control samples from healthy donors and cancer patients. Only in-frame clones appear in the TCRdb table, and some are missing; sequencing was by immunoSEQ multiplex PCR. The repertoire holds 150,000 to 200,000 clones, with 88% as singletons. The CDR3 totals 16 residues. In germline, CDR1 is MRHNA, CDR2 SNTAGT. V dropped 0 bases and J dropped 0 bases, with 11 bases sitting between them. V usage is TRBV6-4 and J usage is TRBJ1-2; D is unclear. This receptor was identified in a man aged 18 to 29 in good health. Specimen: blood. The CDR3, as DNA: TGTGCCAGCAGTGACTCGGGGTCAGGTACTAACTATGGCTACACCTTC. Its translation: CASSDSGSGTNYGYTF.